The 20 T cell receptor beta chains below were found in one sample sequenced in a study of post-analysis software for immune sequencing data. Study-level findings and limits: Patients had higher frequencies than controls of four to six TRBV segments, including TRBV5-6, TRBV5-1 and TRBV20-1.

Antigens for these TCRs are unknown. Unique molecular identifiers were carried by the TCR beta cDNA libraries. TCRdb reanalysed the PCR reads using MiXCR and keeps one entry per CDR3 protein. Among hundreds of thousands of distinct CDR3 sequences listed, about 57% were seen once. Input material: blood. The receptors here all came from a girl aged 10 to 17 with multiple sclerosis.

J is TRBJ2-7 and V is TRBV20-1; possibly TRBD1 for D (6 bases). The ends were cut back, 3 bases at V and 3 bases at J, with 9 bases in the middle. Per the germline V gene, CDR1 is DFQATT and CDR2 is SNEGSKA (reference sequence). This CDR3 has 12 amino acids. The CDR3 spells CSASKGDYEQYF. CDR3 nucleotide sequence: TGCAGTGCTAGCAAGGGGGACTACGAGCAGTACTTC.

The chain employs TRBV4-1 and TRBJ1-4; 10 bases are a match to TRBD1. The germline V gene encodes CDR1 MGHRA and CDR2 YSYEKL. With V trimmed by 1 base and J by 6 bases, 11 bases remained unmatched. This CDR3 is built from 18 residues. The CDR3 DNA is TGCGCCAGCAGCCAAGTTCGTCAGGGACAGGGGATGGATGAAAAACTGTTTTTT. As protein: CASSQVRQGQGMDEKLFF.

This clonotype was observed a few times. The chain recombines TRBV5-1 with TRBJ2-5; 13 nucleotides match TRBD2. The CDR3 totals 17 residues. J was trimmed by 2 bases and V by 3 bases; bases with no gene match: 7. Germline CDR1 SGHRS, CDR2 YFSETQ. CDR3 coding DNA: TGCGCCAGCAGCTGGGGGGGACTAGCGGGGCAACAAGAGACCCAGTACTTC. Protein: CASSWGGLAGQQETQYF.

With respect to this clonotype: Germline and junction disagree at one end, which may indicate a read error. This chain joins TRBV6-1 and TRBJ2-5; 7 nucleotides align to TRBD1. CDR3 length: 15 residues. Germline CDR1 reads MNHNS; CDR2 reads SASEGT. The CDR3: CASSEDGTVQGTQYF. The CDR3 nucleotides are TGTGCCAGCAGTGAAGACGGGACAGTCCAAGGGACCCAGTACTTC.

CDR3 residues: CASRTGLAVQETQYF. The CDR3 coding sequence is TGTGCCAGCAGGACGGGACTAGCGGTTCAAGAGACCCAGTACTTC. The rearrangement links TRBV7-9 to TRBJ2-5, with 11 bases that match TRBD2. Germline loops: CDR1 SEHNR, CDR2 FQNEAQ (reference sequence). The CDR3 runs to 15 residues. V dropped 6 bases and J dropped 2; count of bases not matched to a gene: 5.

This clonotype was observed once. The chain uses TRBV7-2 and TRBJ1-2, with a tentative D call TRBD1 (5 bases). This CDR3 is 13 amino acids long. The germline gives CDR1 SGHTA, CDR2 FQGNSA. Trimming cost V 5 bases and J 6 bases, with 13 bases left between them. The DNA for the CDR3 is TGTGCCAGCAGCGCTGGCAGGGTCCATGGCTACACCTTC. Protein product: CASSAGRVHGYTF.

This clonotype was detected only a few times. This chain uses TRBV7-8 with TRBJ2-7, with D possibly called TRBD1 or TRBD2 (5 bases each). The end of the DNA aligns better with TRBJ2-5, so the J call may be wrong. The CDR3 covers 15 residues. Germline-derived CDR1 and CDR2 are SGHVS and FQNEAQ. The CDR3 region has the DNA TGTGCCAGCAGCTTACCCCGGGACCCCAAGGGGACCCAGTACTTC. Its protein product is CASSLPRDPKGTQYF.

This chain joins TRBV2 and TRBJ1-2, with TRBD1 identical over 7 bases. Germline lookup yields CDR1 SNHLY and CDR2 FYNNEI. The CDR3 sequence is 13 residues long. J gave up 1 base and V 7 bases, and 3 bases lay outside the gene matches. The CDR3 DNA reads as TGTGCCAGCAACAGGGGCCTTAACTATGGCTACACCTTC. Translation gives CASNRGLNYGYTF.

V is TRBV20-1 and J is TRBJ2-3; maybe TRBD2 (5 bases). V lost 5 bases to trimming and J lost 4 bases, with 16 bases between them. Looked up from germline, CDR1 is DFQATT and CDR2 is SNEGSKA (reference sequence). The CDR3 runs 14 residues. The CDR3 region is CSASAGPGADTQYF. The DNA for the CDR3 is TGCAGTGCTTCTGCGGGTCCGGGCGCAGATACGCAGTATTTT.

This clonotype has only a few counts. The chain employs TRBV6-6 and TRBJ2-3; D is perhaps TRBD1 (7 bases). Trimming took 2 bases from V and 6 from J, leaving 15 bases between them. CDR1 is MNHNY, CDR2 SVGAGI, per germline (reference sequence). CDR3 length: 15 amino acids. CDR3 region: CASSYEWQGGDTQYF. DNA for the CDR3: TGTGCCAGCAGTTACGAATGGCAGGGGGGCGATACGCAGTATTTT.

Concerning this clonotype itself: The conserved closing phenylalanine or tryptophan is absent in this CDR3, likely reflecting a read error. The V and J genes are TRBV5-1 and TRBJ2-1; 9 bases agree with TRBD2. Gene TRBJ2-7 matches the end of the DNA better, so the J call may be wrong. Germline loops: CDR1 SGHRS, CDR2 YFSETQ. This CDR3 region has 14 residues. The CDR3 nucleotides read TGCGCCAGCGCTGGGACTAGCTGGATAAAGGAGCAGTACCTC. This codes for CASAGTSWIKEQYL.

The chain employs TRBV29-1 and TRBJ1-5; tentatively, D is TRBD1 (5 bases). CDR3 length: 17 residues. Trimming removed 3 bases from V and 2 bases from J, with 20 bases in between. CDR1 is SQVTM, CDR2 ANQGSEA, per germline. The CDR3 reads CSVEPDGARGGNQPQHF. CDR3 in DNA: TGCAGCGTTGAGCCGGACGGCGCCCGGGGGGGCAATCAGCCCCAGCATTTT.

The V and J genes are TRBV7-8 and TRBJ2-7; D unresolved. The DNA end lines up better with TRBJ2-5; the J call may be wrong. CDR3 size: 12 residues. Germline-derived CDR1 and CDR2 are SGHVS and FQNEAQ. CDR3 in amino acids: CASSSARETQYF. The CDR3 DNA sequence: TGTGCCAGCAGCTCGGCCCGGGAGACCCAGTACTTC.

The gene calls are TRBV29-1 and TRBJ2-7, with TRBD1 matching 7 bases. From germline, CDR1 is SQVTM and CDR2 ANQGSEA. The junction had 6 bases not matched to a gene; V was cut back by 7 bases and J by 0 bases. This CDR3 has 13 residues. Written as DNA, the CDR3 is TGCAGCGCCAGACAGGGACCCTCCTACGAGCAGTACTTC. It encodes CSARQGPSYEQYF.

This clonotype was counted only a few times. The V and J genes are TRBV10-1 and TRBJ2-3; D is uncertain. This CDR3 spans 15 amino acids. With 5 bases removed from V and 2 bases from J, the gap between germline ends came to 14 bases. The germline V gene encodes CDR1 WNHNN and CDR2 SYGVQD (reference sequence). The CDR3 coding sequence is TGCGCCAGCAGTCTCGGGCAGACAACCACAGATACGCAGTATTTT. Translated: CASSLGQTTTDTQYF.

The chain recombines TRBV18 with TRBJ2-7; TRBD2 aligns across 8 bases. The CDR3 is made up of 14 amino acids. In germline, CDR1 is KGHSH, CDR2 LQKENI. V lost 7 bases to trimming and J lost 2 bases; unmatched junction nucleotides: 7. The CDR3 spells CASCAGLGTYEQYF. The DNA for the CDR3 is TGTGCCAGCTGCGCGGGACTAGGGACCTACGAGCAGTACTTC. Full variable domain (remainder filled in from reference TRBV18 and TRBJ2-7): NAGVMQNPRHLVRRRGQEARLRCSPMKGHSHVYWYRQLPEEGLKFMVYLQKENIIDESGMPKERFSAEFPKEGPSILRIQQVVRGDSAAYFCASCAGLGTYEQYFGPGTRLTVT.

The V call is TRBV5-1, the J call TRBJ2-1; D is unclear. The CDR3 contains 15 residues. Germline values: CDR1 SGHRS, CDR2 YFSETQ. With 3 bases removed from V and 2 bases from J, the gap between germline ends came to 12 bases. The CDR3 sequence: CASSWLAATYNEQFF. The DNA of the CDR3 is TGCGCCAGCAGCTGGCTCGCGGCTACCTACAATGAGCAGTTCTTC.

This clonotype was counted ten times or more. This sequence joins TRBV29-1 and TRBJ2-5; D gene ambiguous. Trimming took 2 bases from V and 4 from J, leaving 5 bases between them. The CDR3 loop spans 11 amino acids. From germline, CDR1 is SQVTM and CDR2 ANQGSEA. CDR3 sequence reads: CSVENRETQYF. The CDR3 DNA reads as TGCAGCGTTGAAAATCGAGAGACCCAGTACTTC.

The chain links TRBV15 to TRBJ2-4, with D tentatively TRBD1 (6 bases). Looked up from germline, CDR1 is LNHNV and CDR2 is YYDKDF (reference sequence). V lost 1 base and J lost 0, with 7 bases in between. This CDR3 comprises 15 residues. The CDR3 loop is CATSRGTAAKNIQYF. CDR3 DNA sequence: TGTGCCACCAGCAGAGGGACAGCAGCCAAAAACATTCAGTACTTC.

This clonotype occurred once. The chain carries TRBV5-5 and TRBJ1-1; a possible D gene is TRBD1 (5 bases). The CDR3 is 15 amino acids. V was pared by 0 bases and J by 4 bases, with 13 bases between. Germline lookup yields CDR1 SGHKS and CDR2 YYEKEE (reference sequence). The CDR3 DNA follows: TGTGCCAGCAGCTTGGCCGTGGGACCCGTCACTGAAGCTTTCTTT. This codes for CASSLAVGPVTEAFF.